This note documents a single T cell receptor (beta chain) sequence. As yet, its antigen is unknown. With 6 bases removed from V and 0 bases from J, the gap between germline ends came to 12 bases. Germline assignment: CDR1 SQVTM and CDR2 ANQGSEA. The CDR3 spans 13 residues. Each of the donors was a healthy bone marrow donor. The source of the sample is a study of cytomegalovirus exposure and HLA in healthy donors. About the research overall: Sequencing of some 190 million T cells in an earlier analysis found about 120 million unique TCR beta sequences.

Both 60 Vbeta primers and 13 Jbeta primers went into the PCR. Sequencing used immunoSEQ multiplex PCR; TCRdb keeps in-frame clones, though not all of them. The sample comprises about 90,000 clones, around 84% of which are singletons, and about 2% rests with the top ten. Whole-study results and caveats: Earlier analysis looked at TCR beta V segments, and most were productive about 90% or about 30% of the time.

Sequenced input: PBMCs. The chain employs TRBV29-1 and TRBJ2-7; tentative D call: TRBD1 (5 bases). The TCR sequence derives from a man aged 18 to 30 in good health and CMV-seronegative. The CDR3 DNA follows: TGCAGCGTCCCTGGGGCGAGCTCCTACGAGCAGTACTTC. It yields the protein CSVPGASSYEQYF.